The clone carrying this TCR beta chain appeared once. Its antigen is currently unknown. V lost 5 bases and J lost 0, with 10 bases in between. The CDR3 consists of 13 residues. Per the germline V gene, CDR1 is GTSNPN and CDR2 is SVGIG (reference sequence). This sample is part of a study of cytomegalovirus exposure and HLA in healthy donors. The primer mix had 60 Vbeta and 13 Jbeta primers. This table comes from immunoSEQ multiplex PCR, and its TCRdb copy is limited to in-frame clones, with some not included. This repertoire shows 120,000 to 150,000 clones, roughly 83% found once; its top ten account for under 4.5%. General study findings and limits: Cytomegalovirus status was reportedly diagnosed by the classifier with high sensitivity and specificity. Researchers left out some V segments, among them TRBV6-2 and TRBV6-3, as indistinguishable. TCR beta V- and J-gene trimming was later associated with a missense DCLRE1C variant.

This sequence joins TRBV30 and TRBJ1-1, with D possibly TRBD1 on 5 matching bases. The clonotype comes from a man aged 40-55 years in good health and CMV-seropositive. The sequenced sample consisted of PBMCs. CDR3: CAWSGQMNTEAFF. CDR3 DNA sequence: TGTGCCTGGTCTGGACAAATGAACACTGAAGCTTTCTTT.